What follows is one T cell receptor (beta chain) and its context. The antigen is not known. It was 5'RACE with constant-segment primers that produced the TCR alpha and TCR beta cDNA libraries, which carried sample barcodes and UMIs. TCRdb itself ran the 5' RACE reads through MiXCR, one entry per CDR3 protein. This table has 250,000 to 350,000 distinct CDR3 sequences, 19% appearing once. Between the trimmed V and J ends, which lost 4 bases and 4 bases, there was a span of 10 bases. The CDR3 runs to 13 residues. CDR1 is MNHEY and CDR2 is SVGEGT in the germline V gene. The sample is drawn from a study of T-cell memory formation after mild COVID-19. Study background: TCR clusters mostly belonged to single donors. Overall study findings and caveats: Whereas later expanders leaned CD4+, clones contracting day 15 to 85 showed a balanced CD4/CD8 makeup.

The sequenced material came from PBMCs or a T cell subset sorted from them (not recorded which). The chain recombines TRBV6-2 or TRBV6-3 with TRBJ1-2; no clear D. The source of this sequence is a man between 18 and 29 years old who had mild COVID-19 (a few samples of this study predate the infection). Cell type and time point are not known. The CDR3 DNA is TGTGCCAGCAGTTTACCGGATCCCTATGGCTACACCTTC. Amino acids: CASSLPDPYGYTF.